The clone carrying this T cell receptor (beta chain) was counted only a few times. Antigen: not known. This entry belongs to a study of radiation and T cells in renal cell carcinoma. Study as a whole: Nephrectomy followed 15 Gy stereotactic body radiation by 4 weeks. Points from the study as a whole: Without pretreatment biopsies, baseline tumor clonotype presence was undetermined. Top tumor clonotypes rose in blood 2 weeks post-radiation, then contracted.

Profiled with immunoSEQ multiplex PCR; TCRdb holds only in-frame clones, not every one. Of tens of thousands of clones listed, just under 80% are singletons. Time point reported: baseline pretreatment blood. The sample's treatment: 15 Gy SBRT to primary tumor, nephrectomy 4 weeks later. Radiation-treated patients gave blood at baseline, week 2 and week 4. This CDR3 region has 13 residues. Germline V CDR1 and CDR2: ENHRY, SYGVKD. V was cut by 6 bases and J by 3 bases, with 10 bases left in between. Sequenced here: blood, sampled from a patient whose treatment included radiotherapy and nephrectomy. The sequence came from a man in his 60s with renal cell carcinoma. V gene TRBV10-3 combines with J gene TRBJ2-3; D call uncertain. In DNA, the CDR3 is TGTGCCATCAGCGCTCCTAGGACAGATACGCAGTATTTT. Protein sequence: CAISAPRTDTQYF.